This TCR beta chain was sequenced for a study of T cells after yellow fever vaccination. Study-level points and caveats: Weaker in magnitude, the secondary response showed a faster peak on day 5 versus 15. The booster saw the reappearance of most primary-vaccination clones (more than 95% CD4, almost 90% CD8). Abundant contaminating clonotypes from the bulk population could appear in FACS-sorted repertoires.

They built TCR cDNA with 5'RACE template switching, a step that put in a universal primer site and UMIs. From the 5' RACE reads, TCRdb called clonotypes with MiXCR, one entry per CDR3 protein. This sample has just under 600,000 distinct CDR3 sequences, with around an eighth found just once. V gave up 5 bases and J gave up 5 bases, with 12 bases separating them. This CDR3 contains 12 residues. From germline, CDR1 is SQVTM and CDR2 ANQGSEA. Concerning this clonotype itself: The antigen is unknown.

The receptor was derived from a man aged 30 to 45 who received the YFV17D yellow fever vaccine. The sample in question was PBMCs, obtained on the day of the yellow fever booster vaccination. This chain links TRBV29-1 with TRBJ2-5; the D gene is possibly TRBD1 (5 bases). Here the CDR3 DNA reads TGCAGCGTTCAAGGGGCCGTCGAGACCCAGTACTTC. It is translated as CSVQGAVETQYF. The full variable domain, completed using reference TRBV29-1 and TRBJ2-5, is SAVISQKPSRDICQRGTSLTIQCQVDSQVTMMFWYRQQPGQSLTLIATANQGSEATYESGFVIDKFPISRPNLTFSTLTVSNMSPEDSSIYLCSVQGAVETQYFGPGTRLLVL.